The entry that follows covers one T cell receptor (beta chain) sequence. The data stem from a study of blood T cell repertoires in COVID-19. Study-wide background: T cells, B-cell-depleted T cells, or PBMCs provided the cDNA or gDNA that served as material.

The CDR3 is 16 residues long. Germline V CDR1 and CDR2: SGHTS, YDEGEE. V lost 0 bases to trimming and J lost 1 base; unmatched junction nucleotides: 1. The protocol was immunoSEQ multiplex PCR, while the TCRdb copy is restricted to in-frame clones and leaves out a portion. This sample has over 150,000 clones, with 70% to 90% found just once. This receptor was identified in a woman older than 75 with COVID-19, enrolled during active disease. The sequencing sample was made of peripheral blood. This chain connects TRBV5-8 to TRBJ1-5; 10 bases are shared with TRBD1. The CDR3 reads CASSLGDRGSNQPQHF. In nucleotides, the CDR3 is TGTGCCAGCAGCTTGGGGGACAGGGGAAGCAATCAGCCCCAGCATTTT.